Sequencing of this T cell receptor (beta chain) was carried out in a study of blood T cell repertoires in COVID-19. This clone was observed a handful of times. Clones were sequenced by immunoSEQ multiplex PCR, and TCRdb holds only the in-frame ones, with some missing. The profile covers 90,000 to 130,000 clones, with over 80% appearing a single time and around 0.77% taken by the ten largest. The germline V gene encodes CDR1 MNHNS and CDR2 SASEGT. CDR3 length equals 15 residues. V shed 3 bases and J shed 1 base, with 9 bases lying between them. This sequence originates from a woman in her 70s with acute or convalescent COVID-19. What was sequenced was peripheral blood. The chain employs TRBV6-1 and TRBJ2-2; the D gene is possibly TRBD1 (5 bases). The CDR3 nucleotides read TGTGCCAGCAGTGATTGGCAGGGGAACACCGGGGAGCTGTTTTTT. It yields the protein CASSDWQGNTGELFF.